This section outlines one TCR beta chain sequence together with its context. This CDR3 is built from 16 residues. Per the germline V gene, CDR1 is LNHNV and CDR2 is YYDKDF (reference sequence). J lost 3 bases, V lost 2 bases, and 7 bases had no gene match. The data belong to a study of glioma-infiltrating T cells after dendritic cell vaccination. Specified time point: after dendritic cell vaccination, including at tumor progression/relapse. The method was immunoSEQ multiplex PCR; TCRdb's version includes in-frame clones alone and lacks a portion of them. The sample has tens of thousands of clones; about 91% are singletons.

The chain is built from TRBV15 and TRBJ2-3; TRBD2 aligns across 8 bases. The sequence was obtained from a human donor with glioblastoma. Sequenced here: blood, sampled after dendritic cell vaccination. The CDR3 DNA follows: TGTGCCACCAGCAGAAACATCGGGAGGGAGACAGATACGCAGTATTTT. It is translated as CATSRNIGRETDTQYF.